What follows are 9 T cell receptor beta chains derived from one specimen sequenced in a study of blood T cell repertoires in COVID-19. Produced via immunoSEQ multiplex PCR; TCRdb's table is partial and in-frame only. The top ten hold around 2% of the sample, which has 310,000 or so clones, 90% to 95% seen once. Input material: peripheral blood. These receptors all come from a woman under 40 with COVID-19, enrolled during active disease.

The chain has TRBV30 and TRBJ1-5; 9 nucleotides match TRBD1. J gave up 7 bases and V 3 bases, and 7 bases lay outside the gene matches. CDR1 is GTSNPN and CDR2 is SVGIG in the germline V gene (reference sequence). The CDR3 sequence is 14 residues long. Here the CDR3 reads CAWSPGQGGQPQHF. The CDR3 nucleotides are TGTGCCTGGAGCCCGGGACAGGGAGGCCAGCCCCAGCATTTT.

The chain combines TRBV30 with TRBJ2-1, with a possible D match to TRBD1 (5 bases). The germline V and J ends were trimmed by 1 base and 10 bases, with 14 bases remaining between them. CDR3 length: 13 residues. CDR1 GTSNPN and CDR2 SVGIG come from the germline V gene (reference sequence). The chain's CDR3 is CAWSENSGQEQFF. The CDR3 DNA follows: TGTGCCTGGAGTGAGAACTCAGGGCAGGAGCAGTTCTTC.

V gene TRBV9 combines with J gene TRBJ2-1; D ambiguous. Germline V gene sequence: CDR1 SGDLS, CDR2 YYNGEE. The CDR3 totals 16 residues. V was clipped by 0 bases and J by 2 bases, with 12 bases between them. CDR3 in amino acids: CASSVGQSPTYNEQFF. CDR3 in DNA: TGTGCCAGCAGCGTAGGTCAGTCACCAACCTACAATGAGCAGTTCTTC. The full variable domain, completed using reference TRBV9 and TRBJ2-1, is DSGVTQTPKHLITATGQRVTLRCSPRSGDLSVYWYQQSLDQGLQFLIQYYNGEERAKGNILERFSAQQFPDLHSELNLSSLELGDSALYFCASSVGQSPTYNEQFFGPGTRLTVL.

The rearrangement joins TRBV9 to TRBJ1-1; D unresolved. V was clipped by 0 bases and J by 0 bases, with 9 bases between them. Germline V CDR1 and CDR2: SGDLS, YYNGEE. The CDR3 runs 15 residues. The CDR3 DNA sequence: TGTGCCAGCAGCGTAGGTCCGGGTCTGAACACTGAAGCTTTCTTT. Translating gives CASSVGPGLNTEAFF.

This chain uses TRBV19 with TRBJ2-2; 9 bases agree with TRBD2. The CDR3 extends over 15 amino acids. V gave up 7 bases and J gave up 1 base; unmatched junction bases: 4. CDR1 and CDR2 (germline): LNHDA, SQIVND (reference sequence). CDR3 DNA: TGTGCCAGTACTCCGACTAGCGGGAACACCGGGGAGCTGTTTTTT. This translates into CASTPTSGNTGELFF.

V and J are TRBV5-1 and TRBJ2-7; tentative D call: TRBD2 (6 bases). The length of the CDR3 is 13 residues. Per germline, CDR1 SGHRS and CDR2 YFSETQ. V dropped 0 bases and J dropped 9 bases, with 13 bases sitting between them. The CDR3 coding sequence is TGCGCCAGCAGCTTGGTCTCGGGGGATGGGCAGTACTTC. Translated: CASSLVSGDGQYF.

CDR3 loop: CASSPTGIPNSPLHF. The CDR3 nucleotides are TGTGCCAGCTCACCCACAGGGATCCCCAATTCACCCCTCCACTTT. The chain uses TRBV18 and TRBJ1-6; the D gene is possibly TRBD1 (6 bases). Trimming shortened V by 3 bases and J by 7 bases, and 13 bases separated the two germline ends. In germline, CDR1 is KGHSH, CDR2 LQKENI. The CDR3 length is 15 residues.

The chain carries TRBV5-6 and TRBJ2-3; TRBD1 matches at 10 bases. From germline, CDR1 is SGHDT and CDR2 YYEEEE. V was pared by 3 bases and J by 6 bases, with 10 bases of the junction left unmatched. The CDR3 has 16 amino acids. The CDR3 nucleotides are TGTGCCAGCAGCTCGACCGGGACAGGGGAGGAGGATACGCAGTATTTT. Protein product: CASSSTGTGEEDTQYF.

The chain combines TRBV5-1 with TRBJ2-7; perhaps TRBD1 as D (7 bases). V was trimmed by 0 bases and J by 4 bases, leaving 20 bases between them. This CDR3 region has 17 residues. Germline loops: CDR1 SGHRS, CDR2 YFSETQ. In DNA form, the CDR3 reads TGCGCCAGCAGCTTGGGAGTAGCAGCAGGGGGAGGATACGAGCAGTACTTC. Translating gives CASSLGVAAGGGYEQYF.